The 30 T cell receptor beta chains reported below all come from one sample, sequenced in a study of beta chain features in type 1 diabetes (dated by TCRdb to the late 2010s). Libraries were prepared through the immunoSEQ multiplex PCR assay. The entire amount of isolated RNA was reverse transcribed using the High Capacity cDNA Reverse Transcription Kit, so the sequenced TCRB transcripts were expressed ones. Drawn from immuneACCESS, this table holds only the in-frame rearrangements with V and J called that TCRdb kept. Clones are partly lost; checked studies trace under half to an unresolved V gene and leave the rest unexplained. The sample table contains around 500,000 clones; only one count was recorded for roughly an eighth of them. Roughly 0.046% of the sample is taken by the ten largest. Sample: naive CD4+ T cells from blood. The sample's cell subset or site label, in plain terms: true naive CD4+ T cells. The receptors derive from a woman under 30 in good health.

CDR3 nucleotide sequence: TGTGCCAGCAGCTTAGCGCAGGGGGTTACTGAAGCTTTCTTT. It is translated as CASSLAQGVTEAFF. The chain recombines TRBV7-2 with TRBJ1-1; TRBD1 aligns across 7 bases. The V gene's germline CDR1 is SGHTA and CDR2 FQGNSA. This CDR3 has 14 residues. The J segment lost 5 bases and the V segment lost 0 bases, leaving 3 bases of the junction unmatched.

A few counts support this clone. The gene calls are TRBV7-2 and TRBJ2-5; 9 nucleotides align to TRBD1. Germline V gene lookup returns CDR1 SGHTA and CDR2 FQGNSA. V lost 11 bases to trimming and J lost 1 base; unmatched junction nucleotides: 5. The CDR3 extends over 13 amino acids. CDR3 nucleotides: TGTGCCTCAAAGACAGGGGGCCAAGAGACCCAGTACTTC. Encoded protein: CASKTGGQETQYF.

This clone was picked up a small number of times. The V gene is TRBV18, the J gene TRBJ1-1, with 9 bases matching TRBD1. V dropped 2 bases and J dropped 4; count of bases not matched to a gene: 2. There are 14 residues in the CDR3. CDR1 is KGHSH and CDR2 is LQKENI in the germline V gene. CDR3 coding DNA: TGTGCCAGCTCACCAAAGGGACAGGGCACTGAAGCTTTCTTT. This sequence encodes CASSPKGQGTEAFF. The full variable domain, with the rest looked up from reference TRBV18 and TRBJ1-1, is NAGVMQNPRHLVRRRGQEARLRCSPMKGHSHVYWYRQLPEEGLKFMVYLQKENIIDESGMPKERFSAEFPKEGPSILRIQQVVRGDSAAYFCASSPKGQGTEAFFGQGTRLTVV.

This sequence joins TRBV9 and TRBJ2-5; the D call may be TRBD1 or TRBD2 (5 bases each). V was shortened by 4 bases and J by 5 bases, with 12 bases between the two germline ends. This CDR3 has 13 amino acids. Germline CDR1 reads SGDLS; CDR2 reads YYNGEE. The CDR3 DNA reads TGTGCCAGCAGCCCGGGACCGAGGGAGACCCAGTACTTC. It yields the protein CASSPGPRETQYF.

This clone was seen a few times. The chain recombines TRBV7-2 with TRBJ1-6, with D unresolved. The germline gives CDR1 SGHTA, CDR2 FQGNSA. This CDR3 contains 16 residues. V lost 5 bases and J 1 base, leaving 12 bases between the germline ends. The CDR3 spells CASSDTLGSYNSPLHF. For the CDR3, the DNA is TGTGCCAGCAGCGACACTTTAGGGTCCTATAATTCACCCCTCCACTTT.

In DNA, the CDR3 is TGTGCCAGCAAAACGGGACAGGTGGTCCAAGAGACCCAGTACTTC. The encoded protein is CASKTGQVVQETQYF. The chain joins TRBV5-4 to TRBJ2-5; 8 bases map to TRBD1. The germline CDR1 and CDR2 sequences are SGHNT and YYREEE (reference sequence). The length of the CDR3 is 15 residues. The V segment lost 6 bases and the J segment 1 base; nucleotides outside the gene matches: 8.

This clone was detected only a few times. The chain combines TRBV7-8 with TRBJ2-3; D assignment may be TRBD1 or TRBD2 (6 bases each). The CDR3 covers 16 residues. Trimming cost V 3 bases and J 0 bases, with 13 bases left between them. The germline gives CDR1 SGHVS, CDR2 FQNEAQ. CDR3 coding DNA: TGTGCCAGCAGCTTCAACCGGGGGCTGAGCACAGATACGCAGTATTTT. This gives the protein CASSFNRGLSTDTQYF.

This clone appeared a few times. The chain uses TRBV5-1 and TRBJ2-2, with D possibly TRBD1 on 6 matching bases. The CDR3 sequence is 16 residues long. Germline-derived CDR1 and CDR2 are SGHRS and YFSETQ. Trimming shortened V by 5 bases and J by 0 bases, and 14 bases separated the two germline ends. DNA of the CDR3: TGCGCCAGCAGTCCTAGGGGGACGGCGAACACCGGGGAGCTGTTTTTT. As protein: CASSPRGTANTGELFF.

This clone has a handful of counts. The chain combines TRBV28 with TRBJ1-2; perhaps TRBD1 as D (6 bases). The CDR3 contains 12 residues. CDR1 is MDHEN and CDR2 is SYDVKM in the germline V gene. V was shortened by 6 bases and J by 8 bases, with 13 bases between the two germline ends. The chain's CDR3 is CASRAGAGGYTF. The CDR3 nucleotides are TGTGCCAGCAGGGCAGGGGCCGGAGGCTACACCTTC.

V is TRBV28 and J is TRBJ2-3; D gene ambiguous. The V end lost 1 base, the J end lost 1 base, and 6 bases lay between the germline ends. Per germline, CDR1 MDHEN and CDR2 SYDVKM. CDR3 length: 14 residues. Here the CDR3 DNA reads TGTGCCAGCAGTTTATTAGCCGGCACAGATACGCAGTATTTT. This translates into CASSLLAGTDTQYF.

Here the CDR3 DNA reads TGTGCCAGCAGTTTATCGTCTTTTAGCGGGAGGGCCGGTGATACGCAGTATTTT. Encoded protein: CASSLSSFSGRAGDTQYF. The chain recombines TRBV27 with TRBJ2-3; TRBD2 agrees at 11 bases. CDR1 and CDR2 from the germline V gene are MNHEY and SMNVEV (reference sequence). Unmatched junction bases numbered 11, after V lost 0 bases and J lost 6 bases. The CDR3 extends over 18 amino acids.

In this sample, this clone turned up a few times. This chain links TRBV27 with TRBJ1-2; D possibly corresponds to TRBD1 (6 bases). V was cut by 7 bases and J by 4 bases, with 19 bases left in between. CDR3 length: 15 residues. Germline loops: CDR1 MNHEY, CDR2 SMNVEV (reference sequence). This CDR3 is CASTTQAGVGYGYTF. The CDR3 DNA reads as TGTGCCAGCACCACTCAGGCAGGGGTGGGCTATGGCTACACCTTC.

The chain is built from TRBV14 and TRBJ2-2; D ambiguous. The CDR3 spans 14 residues. The V end was cut by 0 bases, the J end by 6 bases, with 8 bases between. The germline gives CDR1 SGHDN, CDR2 FVKESK. The CDR3 reads CASSQDLTAGELFF. The CDR3 coding sequence is TGTGCCAGCAGCCAAGATCTCACGGCCGGGGAGCTGTTTTTT.

This chain uses TRBV11-3 with TRBJ2-1; TRBD1 matches at 10 bases. The CDR3 contains 15 residues. The germline gives CDR1 SGHNT, CDR2 YENEEA. V shed 5 bases, J shed 5 bases, and the junction held 6 bases outside the gene matches. As DNA, the CDR3 is TGTGCCAGCAGCCCGGGACAGGGGTCCCACAATGAGCAGTTCTTC. Encoded protein: CASSPGQGSHNEQFF.

This clone occurred a few times. The rearrangement joins TRBV5-4 to TRBJ1-1, with D possibly being TRBD1 (6 bases). This CDR3 has 15 amino acids. Per germline, CDR1 SGHNT and CDR2 YYREEE (reference sequence). Trimming pared 3 bases from V and 1 base from J, leaving 13 bases between. The CDR3 coding sequence is TGTGCCAGCAGCTCGCGGCGGACAGCGAACACTGAAGCTTTCTTT. Translated, it gives CASSSRRTANTEAFF.

This clone is a singleton in its sample. The identical CDR3 is also encoded by other nucleotide sequences in the sample. The chain links TRBV7-3 to TRBJ2-3; D gene uncertain. V was cut by 4 bases and J by 3 bases, with 8 bases left in between. Germline V CDR1 and CDR2: SGHTA, FQGTGA. CDR3 length: 13 residues. CDR3 sequence reads: CASSSTGTDTQYF. Written as DNA, the CDR3 is TGTGCCAGCAGCTCGACTGGGACAGATACGCAGTATTTT.

Only a few counts were recorded for this clone. The CDR3 loop is CASSLIGDSTYEQYF. The CDR3 DNA is TGTGCCAGCAGCTTAATTGGGGACAGTACCTACGAGCAGTACTTC. This chain links TRBV7-2 with TRBJ2-7; 7 positions agree with TRBD1. The germline V gene encodes CDR1 SGHTA and CDR2 FQGNSA. Trimming cost V 2 bases and J 2 bases; bases outside gene matches: 6. This CDR3 spans 15 amino acids.

The chain carries TRBV30 and TRBJ1-1, with a possible D match to TRBD1 (5 bases). CDR1 GTSNPN and CDR2 SVGIG come from the germline V gene (reference sequence). The CDR3 runs 14 residues. Trimming cost V 4 bases and J 1 base, with 13 bases left between them. The CDR3 nucleotides are TGTGCCTGGAAAACAGAGAGGGGGAACACTGAAGCTTTCTTT. The encoded protein is CAWKTERGNTEAFF. Variable domain in full (rest from reference TRBV30 and TRBJ1-1): SQTIHQWPATLVQPVGSPLSLECTVEGTSNPNLYWYRQAAGRGLQLLFYSVGIGQISSEVPQNLSASRPQDRQFILSSKKLLLSDSGFYLCAWKTERGNTEAFFGQGTRLTVV.

The chain combines TRBV13 with TRBJ2-1; the D gene is possibly TRBD2 (5 bases). Trimming took off 5 bases at V and 4 bases at J, with 9 bases between the two ends. Germline lookup yields CDR1 PRHDT and CDR2 FYEKMQ (reference sequence). The CDR3 length is 13 residues. The CDR3 sequence: CASSQRKYNEQFF. In nucleotides, the CDR3 is TGTGCCAGCAGCCAGCGGAAGTACAATGAGCAGTTCTTC.

V usage is TRBV7-9 and J usage is TRBJ2-7; 7 nucleotides align to TRBD2. Unmatched junction bases numbered 8, after V lost 1 base and J lost 5 bases. This CDR3 region has 15 residues. CDR1 SEHNR and CDR2 FQNEAQ come from the germline V gene (reference sequence). CDR3 DNA sequence: TGTGCCAGCAGCTTAGGAATGGGAGGGCCTGACGAGCAGTACTTC. Its protein is CASSLGMGGPDEQYF.

This sequence joins TRBV2 and TRBJ1-1; tentatively, D is TRBD1 (6 bases). The germline gives CDR1 SNHLY, CDR2 FYNNEI. This CDR3 spans 15 amino acids. V gave up 7 bases and J gave up 4 bases, with 19 bases separating them. The CDR3 spells CASTSGTPVVTEAFF. As DNA, the CDR3 is TGTGCCAGCACCTCCGGGACACCCGTCGTCACTGAAGCTTTCTTT.

This clone was picked up a small number of times. The chain carries TRBV29-1 and TRBJ2-1, with TRBD2 identical over 16 bases. The CDR3 has 14 amino acids. Trimming removed 6 bases from V and 12 bases from J; junction bases left unmatched: 8. CDR1 is SQVTM, CDR2 ANQGSEA, per germline. CDR3 sequence: CSVRGLAGGWGQFF. CDR3 nucleotide sequence: TGCAGCGTCCGGGGACTAGCGGGAGGGTGGGGGCAGTTCTTC.

This chain uses TRBV9 with TRBJ2-5; the match to TRBD2 covers 10 bases. The length of the CDR3 is 14 residues. CDR1 is SGDLS, CDR2 YYNGEE, per germline. The V segment lost 5 bases and the J segment 4 bases; nucleotides outside the gene matches: 5. For the CDR3, the DNA is TGTGCCAGCAGTCTTAGGACTAGCGGAGAGACCCAGTACTTC. Protein: CASSLRTSGETQYF.

J is TRBJ2-2 and V is TRBV19; the D call may be TRBD1 or TRBD2 (6 bases each). The CDR3 contains 15 residues. The germline gives CDR1 LNHDA, CDR2 SQIVND (reference sequence). V dropped 2 bases and J dropped 5 bases, with 12 bases sitting between them. DNA for the CDR3: TGTGCCAGTAGTATAACCGGGGGCAATACCGGGGAGCTGTTTTTT. Its translation: CASSITGGNTGELFF.

The chain employs TRBV6-1 and TRBJ2-3; no clear D gene. V was trimmed by 5 bases and J by 2 bases, leaving 8 bases between them. Per the germline V gene, CDR1 is MNHNS and CDR2 is SASEGT. The CDR3 loop spans 13 amino acids. The CDR3 DNA follows: TGTGCCAGCAGTAGGACCCTCACAGATACGCAGTATTTT. It translates to CASSRTLTDTQYF.

The chain joins TRBV9 to TRBJ1-2; 7 positions agree with TRBD1. CDR3 length: 15 amino acids. Germline V gene lookup returns CDR1 SGDLS and CDR2 YYNGEE. The J segment lost 8 bases and the V segment lost 4 bases, leaving 14 bases of the junction unmatched. The CDR3 nucleotides read TGTGCCAGCAGCTCACACTCCGAGGGGGCCTTAGGCTACACCTTC. This sequence encodes CASSSHSEGALGYTF.

J is TRBJ2-1 and V is TRBV2, with D maybe TRBD1 (6 bases). There are 15 residues in the CDR3. Germline CDR1 SNHLY, CDR2 FYNNEI. Trimming removed 6 bases at V and 8 bases at J, with 20 bases between. The CDR3 spells CASSGQGFPGDEQFF. The CDR3 region has the DNA TGTGCCAGCAGCGGCCAGGGATTCCCAGGGGATGAGCAGTTCTTC.

The J gene is TRBJ2-7, the V gene TRBV28; maybe TRBD2 (5 bases). The germline gives CDR1 MDHEN, CDR2 SYDVKM. The V gene lost 4 bases and the J gene lost 5 bases, with 18 bases spanning the gap. The CDR3 is made up of 15 amino acids. The CDR3 is CASSSPGSSLHEQYV. As DNA, the CDR3 is TGTGCCAGCAGTTCCCCCGGGTCTAGCCTCCACGAGCAGTACGTC.

This clone has a handful of counts. The chain recombines TRBV27 with TRBJ1-5; 9 bases map to TRBD1. The V segment lost 5 bases and the J segment 9 bases; nucleotides outside the gene matches: 8. Germline CDR1 is MNHEY and CDR2 is SMNVEV (reference sequence). The CDR3 is 14 amino acids. CDR3 nucleotide sequence: TGTGCCAGCAGTGAAGACAGGGGGATTCGGCCCCAGCATTTT. This encodes CASSEDRGIRPQHF.

The chain is built from TRBV29-1 and TRBJ2-3; 9 bases map to TRBD2. Trimming at V came to 4 bases and at J to 0 bases, leaving 14 bases not matched to a gene. CDR3 length: 18 amino acids. Germline CDR1 reads SQVTM; CDR2 reads ANQGSEA. The CDR3 loop is CSVGKIAGVGGSTDTQYF. The CDR3 DNA follows: TGCAGCGTTGGGAAAATAGCGGGAGTAGGGGGGAGCACAGATACGCAGTATTTT.